The 18 T cell receptor beta chains below come from one sample, sequenced in a study of blood T cells in healthy people across ages. The authors ran a second PCR of about 6 to 11 cycles using a sample-barcoded 5' primer and a J-beta primer mix. In TCRdb, the 5' RACE reads were re-called with MiXCR into one record per CDR3 protein. The table lists hundreds of thousands of distinct CDR3 sequences, 53% of them singletons. The specimen was blood. Receptor source: a man of 80 years or more in good health.

The chain couples TRBV27 to TRBJ2-2, with 7 bases lining up with TRBD2. The CDR3 has 16 amino acids. Germline CDR1 MNHEY, CDR2 SMNVEV (reference sequence). With V trimmed by 8 bases and J by 1 base, 10 bases remained unmatched. The CDR3 loop reads CASQWLGGGNTGELFF. CDR3 coding DNA: TGTGCCAGCCAATGGTTGGGCGGGGGGAACACCGGGGAGCTGTTTTTT.

J is TRBJ1-2 and V is TRBV7-9; 8 bases align to TRBD1. The CDR3 sequence is 15 residues long. Germline lookup yields CDR1 SEHNR and CDR2 FQNEAQ (reference sequence). Trimming took 5 bases from V and 1 from J; bases not matched to a gene: 6. Here the CDR3 DNA reads TGTGCCAGCAGCATATTACAGGGGGTTAACTATGGCTACACCTTC. Encoded protein: CASSILQGVNYGYTF. Full variable domain (remainder filled in from reference TRBV7-9 and TRBJ1-2): DTGVSQNPRHKITKRGQNVTFRCDPISEHNRLYWYRQTLGQGPEFLTYFQNEAQLEKSRLLSDRFSAERPKGSFSTLEIQRTEQGDSAMYLCASSILQGVNYGYTFGSGTRLTVV.

This rearrangement joins TRBV20-1 to TRBJ1-2; D remains ambiguous. Germline CDR1 reads DFQATT; CDR2 reads SNEGSKA (reference sequence). The V and J ends lost 0 bases and 2 bases respectively, with 13 bases between them. This CDR3 has 15 residues. The CDR3 is CSARDPDGNNYGYTF. The DNA for the CDR3 is TGCAGTGCTAGAGATCCGGACGGGAACAACTATGGCTACACCTTC.

In this sample, this clonotype turned up a few times. J is TRBJ2-7 and V is TRBV12-3 or TRBV12-4; D is perhaps TRBD2 (6 bases). V dropped 6 bases and J dropped 2 bases, with 17 bases sitting between them. CDR3 length equals 15 residues. In nucleotides, the CDR3 is TGTGCCAGCAGCCCTCAAGGAGGGGTCCCCTACGAGCAGTACTTC. It specifies CASSPQGGVPYEQYF.

The V and J genes are TRBV28 and TRBJ2-7, with D tentatively TRBD1 or TRBD2 (7 bases each). Germline assignment: CDR1 MDHEN and CDR2 SYDVKM. The CDR3 is made up of 17 amino acids. With 6 bases removed from V and 0 bases from J, the gap between germline ends came to 21 bases. The CDR3 bases are TGTGCCAGCAGACAGGGGAGGGGAGGATGGAGCTCCTACGAGCAGTACTTC. Translated: CASRQGRGGWSSYEQYF.

The chain is built from TRBV7-2 and TRBJ2-1, with D possibly being TRBD1 (5 bases). The germline V gene has CDR1 SGHTA and CDR2 FQGNSA. The CDR3 covers 15 residues. Between the trimmed V and J ends, which lost 5 bases and 9 bases, there was a span of 20 bases. CDR3 DNA: TGTGCCAGCAGCCCCGCCGTGGGGCCCAAGAGTGAGCAGTTCTTC. Protein: CASSPAVGPKSEQFF.

The chain uses TRBV6-5 and TRBJ1-1, with D perhaps matching TRBD1 (5 bases). The CDR3 spans 17 residues. Looked up from germline, CDR1 is MNHEY and CDR2 is SVGAGI. V was clipped by 0 bases and J by 6 bases, with 20 bases between them. The CDR3 coding sequence is TGTGCCAGCAGTTACTCTATGTCGGGGAGGGGCCGCGCTGAAGCTTTCTTT. It specifies CASSYSMSGRGRAEAFF.

This chain uses TRBV20-1 with TRBJ2-1; D uncertain. Trimming left V 1 base short and J 6 bases short, with 16 bases between. Germline-derived CDR1 and CDR2 are DFQATT and SNEGSKA (reference sequence). The CDR3 loop spans 15 amino acids. This CDR3 is CSARVRSEAFNEQFF. CDR3 nucleotides: TGCAGTGCTAGAGTTAGGAGTGAGGCATTCAATGAGCAGTTCTTC.

This chain joins TRBV29-1 and TRBJ2-3, with TRBD2 matching over 7 bases. With V trimmed by 5 bases and J by 14 bases, 19 bases remained unmatched. The CDR3 sequence is 14 residues long. From germline, CDR1 is SQVTM and CDR2 ANQGSEA. CDR3 region: CSVSFLAEHRYAYF. Here the CDR3 DNA reads TGCAGCGTTAGTTTCCTAGCGGAGCACAGATACGCGTATTTT.

The V gene is TRBV27, the J gene TRBJ2-3; D is ambiguous. The germline V and J ends were trimmed by 3 bases and 4 bases, with 5 bases remaining between them. The CDR3 is 12 residues long. Looked up from germline, CDR1 is MNHEY and CDR2 is SMNVEV (reference sequence). CDR3 sequence reads: CASSFSPDTQYF. The CDR3 DNA reads TGTGCCAGCAGTTTTAGTCCAGATACGCAGTATTTT.

This rearrangement joins TRBV20-1 to TRBJ2-5, with TRBD2 matching 7 bases. The junction had 11 bases not matched to a gene; V was cut back by 0 bases and J by 4 bases. Germline values: CDR1 DFQATT, CDR2 SNEGSKA (reference sequence). The CDR3 has 16 amino acids. The CDR3 sequence is CSARDGDAGVAETQYF. The CDR3 DNA reads TGCAGTGCTAGAGATGGAGACGCGGGAGTGGCAGAGACCCAGTACTTC.

The chain carries TRBV28 and TRBJ1-2; a weak D match, TRBD1 (5 bases). The CDR3 has 14 amino acids. Trimming stripped 6 bases from V and 4 bases from J, with 15 bases between. The germline CDR1 and CDR2 sequences are MDHEN and SYDVKM. The CDR3 sequence: CASSMDQGVYGYTF. Here the CDR3 DNA reads TGTGCCAGCAGCATGGATCAGGGTGTCTATGGCTACACCTTC.

The genes are TRBV2 and TRBJ2-3; D gene uncertain. Germline values: CDR1 SNHLY, CDR2 FYNNEI. Deletions cut 7 bases from V and 2 bases from J, with 13 bases between. CDR3 length equals 14 residues. The CDR3 DNA follows: TGTGCCAGCATCATGGACGGCTACACAGATACGCAGTATTTT. It translates to CASIMDGYTDTQYF.

This chain uses TRBV29-1 with TRBJ1-2; D might be TRBD1 (6 bases). Germline V gives CDR1 SQVTM, CDR2 ANQGSEA. The CDR3 sequence is 15 residues long. Trimming took off 3 bases at V and 7 bases at J, with 21 bases between the two ends. The CDR3 DNA reads as TGCAGCGTTGAGCCGGGACACCTAAACCCGGTTGGCTACACCTTC. Protein sequence: CSVEPGHLNPVGYTF.

This clonotype was picked up a small number of times. A junction boundary mismatches the germline segment, possibly from a read error. The chain combines TRBV5-1 with TRBJ2-7; the D gene could be TRBD1 or TRBD2 (6 bases each). The CDR3 runs to 13 residues. CDR1 and CDR2 from the germline V gene are SGHRS and YFSETQ. The CDR3 spells CASSWGQGGEQYF. CDR3 DNA: TGTGCCAGCAGCTGGGGGCAGGGAGGCGAGCAGTACTTC.

The V and J genes are TRBV7-6 and TRBJ2-5; 9 bases map to TRBD2. V lost 5 bases and J lost 6; bases outside the gene matches: 7. The CDR3 consists of 14 residues. The germline V gene encodes CDR1 SGHVS and CDR2 FNYEAQ. CDR3 sequence: CASSLGLARKTQYF. CDR3 bases: TGTGCCAGCAGCCTAGGACTAGCGAGGAAGACCCAGTACTTC.

This sequence joins TRBV7-7 and TRBJ2-1; TRBD2 agrees at 9 bases. The germline V gene has CDR1 SSHAT and CDR2 FNYEAQ (reference sequence). The V gene end was trimmed by 2 bases and the J gene end by 6 bases; junction bases not matched to a gene: 2. The CDR3 is 14 amino acids. This CDR3 reads CASSLSSGINEQFF. For the CDR3, the DNA is TGTGCCAGCAGCTTATCTAGCGGGATCAATGAGCAGTTCTTC. The variable domain in full, completed from reference TRBV7-7 and TRBJ2-1, reads GAGVSQSPRYKVTKRGQDVTLRCDPISSHATLYWYQQALGQGPEFLTYFNYEAQPDKSGLPSDRFSAERPEGSISTLTIQRTEQRDSAMYRCASSLSSGINEQFFGPGTRLTVL.

The chain has TRBV9 and TRBJ2-3, with TRBD2 matching 10 bases. The CDR3 spans 15 residues. CDR1 is SGDLS, CDR2 YYNGEE, per germline. J lost 1 base, V lost 4 bases, and 3 bases had no gene match. The CDR3 DNA reads as TGTGCCAGCAGCCCCAGCGGGGGGGGCACAGATACGCAGTATTTT. Its translation: CASSPSGGGTDTQYF. Full variable domain (rest looked up from reference TRBV9 and TRBJ2-3): DSGVTQTPKHLITATGQRVTLRCSPRSGDLSVYWYQQSLDQGLQFLIQYYNGEERAKGNILERFSAQQFPDLHSELNLSSLELGDSALYFCASSPSGGGTDTQYFGPGTRLTVL.